The entry below gives a single T cell receptor (beta chain) sequence along with its context. The antigen is undetermined. V was shortened by 1 base and J by 0 bases, with 10 bases between the two germline ends. This CDR3 is 16 amino acids long. Germline CDR1 LNHDA, CDR2 SQIVND (reference sequence). TCRdb's table, derived via immunoSEQ multiplex PCR, lists solely in-frame clones and lacks some. Here the sample spans almost 45,000 clones, 70% to 90% being singletons. These data are taken from a study of OX40 agonist ivuxolimab in advanced cancers. Study-level background: The patients' treatment was ivuxolimab, an agonistic anti-OX40 (CD134) antibody. Dose-escalation cases comprised hepatocellular carcinoma, melanoma, renal cell or head and neck cancer. Participants could have had prior anti-PD-1, anti-PD-L1 or anti-CTLA-4 therapy, and approximately 40% had some. General observations from the study: On average, a greater number of expanded clones characterised CD8+ T cells relative to CD4+.

This specimen was CD4+ or CD8+ T cells sorted from blood, taken in a trial of the OX40 agonist ivuxolimab. The gene calls are TRBV19 and TRBJ2-1; D gene unclear. The origin of this receptor is an adult with an advanced solid tumor such as melanoma, head and neck, liver or kidney cancer. The CDR3 DNA reads as TGTGCCAGTAGTATAGTTGAATTCCCCTCCTACAATGAGCAGTTCTTC. Amino acids: CASSIVEFPSYNEQFF.